One sample yielded the 24 T cell receptor beta chains listed below, sequenced in a study of monozygotic twins with inflammatory bowel disease. TCRdb reprocessed the 5' RACE reads and reports one entry per CDR3 protein, with no DNA. Recorded for this sample: over 350,000 distinct CDR3 sequences. The sample consisted of blood. The receptors derive from a human donor with ulcerative colitis or Crohn's disease, or a healthy co-twin of an affected twin (not recorded which).

The rearrangement joins TRBV4-1 to TRBJ2-5. The CDR3 is made up of 13 amino acids. Germline CDR1 MGHRA, CDR2 YSYEKL. The chain's CDR3 is CASSQPPTANQYF.

The V call is TRBV7-8, the J call TRBJ2-7. The germline CDR1 and CDR2 sequences are SGHVS and FQNEAQ. CDR3 size: 14 residues. The CDR3 loop reads CASTGFRTANEQYF. Full variable domain (outside the CDR3, taken from reference TRBV7-8 and TRBJ2-7): GAGVSQSPRYKVAKRGQDVALRCDPISGHVSLFWYQQALGQGPEFLTYFQNEAQLDKSGLPSDRFFAERPEGSVSTLKIQRTQQEDSAVYLCASTGFRTANEQYFGPGTRLTVT.

The rearrangement links TRBV10-3 to TRBJ2-2; without DNA, the TCRdb call of TRBD1 cannot be checked. The CDR3 is made up of 15 amino acids. CDR1 is ENHRY and CDR2 is SYGVKD in the germline V gene. CDR3: CAIRAGTTNTGELFF.

The V gene is TRBV10-3, the J gene TRBJ1-4. Germline V CDR1 and CDR2: ENHRY, SYGVKD. CDR3 length: 15 residues. CDR3 in amino acids: CAISESGQFNEKLFF.

The chain links TRBV27 to TRBJ2-1; absent DNA, TCRdb's TRBD1 call cannot be checked. Germline CDR1 and CDR2: MNHEY and SMNVEV (reference sequence). The CDR3 spans 13 residues. This CDR3 is CASSTSPVYEQFF.

The chain employs TRBV7-2 and TRBJ2-5; TCRdb gives TRBD1 as the D gene, but with no DNA this cannot be confirmed. The CDR3 has 13 amino acids. Germline CDR1 SGHTA, CDR2 FQGNSA. The CDR3 region is CASSRDRGETQYF.

This sequence joins TRBV18 and TRBJ2-2; lacking DNA, the TRBD1 call made by TCRdb goes unchecked. This CDR3 comprises 16 residues. Germline assignment: CDR1 KGHSH and CDR2 LQKENI. CDR3 amino acids: CASPKGTARNTGELFF.

CDR3: CASRPFSRGPLTDTQYF. The chain is built from TRBV27 and TRBJ2-3; TCRdb's D gene call, TRBD1, goes unchecked for lack of DNA. Germline V gives CDR1 MNHEY, CDR2 SMNVEV (reference sequence). This CDR3 contains 17 residues.

This chain links TRBV4-2 with TRBJ2-3; TCRdb proposes TRBD2, but this gene call is untestable without DNA. The CDR3 spans 17 residues. Germline V gives CDR1 LGHNA, CDR2 YNFKEQ. This chain's CDR3 is CASSPSGSGGITDTQYF.

The chain carries TRBV20-1 and TRBJ2-3. CDR1 is DFQATT, CDR2 SNEGSKA, per germline (reference sequence). This CDR3 is built from 15 residues. The CDR3: CSARIGSGNTDTQYF.

The rearrangement links TRBV20-1 to TRBJ1-4; the TCRdb call, TRBD1, lacks DNA for checking. The V gene's germline CDR1 is DFQATT and CDR2 SNEGSKA (reference sequence). This CDR3 has 16 residues. CDR3 amino acids: CSASPRDGTANEKLFF.

The chain joins TRBV7-2 to TRBJ2-7; lacking DNA, the TRBD1 call made by TCRdb goes unchecked. The germline V gene has CDR1 SGHTA and CDR2 FQGNSA. The CDR3 totals 16 residues. The CDR3 spells CASSLYQGVVSYEQYF.

The V and J genes are TRBV6-1 and TRBJ1-2; TCRdb picks TRBD1, but there is no DNA to check that call. The CDR3 has 13 amino acids. Germline loops: CDR1 MNHNS, CDR2 SASEGT. CDR3: CASIPGTGSGYTF.

The V and J genes are TRBV9 and TRBJ2-3. Germline CDR1 SGDLS, CDR2 YYNGEE. The CDR3 sequence is 13 residues long. The CDR3 sequence is CASETGSTDTQYF.

The V and J genes are TRBV27 and TRBJ1-5; without DNA, the TCRdb call of TRBD1 cannot be checked. This CDR3 comprises 15 residues. Germline V lookup: CDR1 MNHEY, CDR2 SMNVEV (reference sequence). CDR3: CASSLLGGGNQPQHF.

This rearrangement joins TRBV7-2 to TRBJ2-5; TCRdb names TRBD2, which stays unverified in the absence of DNA. The CDR3 consists of 15 residues. CDR1 is SGHTA and CDR2 is FQGNSA in the germline V gene. CDR3 loop: CASRTAGGLSETQYF.

The V and J genes are TRBV20-1 and TRBJ1-1; TCRdb's D call, TRBD1, is unchecked because there is no DNA. Germline CDR1 reads DFQATT; CDR2 reads SNEGSKA (reference sequence). This CDR3 has 14 amino acids. The CDR3 loop is CSAREGTGRTEAFF.

The rearrangement links TRBV12-3 or TRBV12-4 to TRBJ1-1; TCRdb returns TRBD1, unconfirmable since there is no DNA. This CDR3 has 19 residues. The CDR3: CASSLGTLRQGTRNTEAFF.

The V gene is TRBV6-1, the J gene TRBJ1-1; the D call from TCRdb, TRBD1, cannot be confirmed without DNA. The germline V gene has CDR1 MNHNS and CDR2 SASEGT. The CDR3 has 16 residues. CDR3 in amino acids: CASRSTGEWYNTEAFF.

J is TRBJ2-3 and V is TRBV18; TCRdb designates TRBD1, a call that cannot be tested without DNA. The V gene's germline CDR1 is KGHSH and CDR2 LQKENI. The CDR3 extends over 15 amino acids. Here the CDR3 reads CASSPPGDRGDTQYF.

This rearrangement joins TRBV7-9 to TRBJ2-2; TCRdb proposes TRBD1, but this gene call is untestable without DNA. CDR3 length: 15 amino acids. Germline-derived CDR1 and CDR2 are SEHNR and FQNEAQ (reference sequence). CDR3 loop: CASSAQGTNTGELFF.

The rearrangement joins TRBV5-4 to TRBJ2-2; TCRdb's D call of TRBD2 is untestable without DNA. Germline CDR1 reads SGHNT; CDR2 reads YYREEE (reference sequence). The length of the CDR3 is 16 residues. CDR3 sequence reads: CASSAGTSGFTGELFF.

The chain links TRBV11-3 to TRBJ2-7; there is no DNA to check the TCRdb D call of TRBD1. This CDR3 spans 15 amino acids. The germline gives CDR1 SGHNT, CDR2 YENEEA. CDR3 loop: CASSLGRTGGGEQYF. Full variable domain (missing parts from reference TRBV11-3 and TRBJ2-7): EAGVVQSPRYKIIEKKQPVAFWCNPISGHNTLYWYLQNLGQGPELLIRYENEEAVDDSQLPKDRFSAERLKGVDSTLKIQPAELGDSAVYLCASSLGRTGGGEQYFGPGTRLTVT.

The rearrangement joins TRBV7-6 to TRBJ1-1; TCRdb designates TRBD1, a call that cannot be tested without DNA. Germline V CDR1 and CDR2: SGHVS, FNYEAQ. This CDR3 contains 17 residues. CDR3 in amino acids: CASSRDGQGLMNTEAFF.